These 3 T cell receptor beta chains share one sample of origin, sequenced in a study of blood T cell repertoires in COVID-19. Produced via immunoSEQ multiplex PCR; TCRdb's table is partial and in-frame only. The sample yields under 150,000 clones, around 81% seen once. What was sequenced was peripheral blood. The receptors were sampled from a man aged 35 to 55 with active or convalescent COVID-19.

The DNA for the CDR3 is TGTGCCAGCAGTTTTTTTTTGGGAGGGGACAGGCAGAACACCGGGGAGCTGTTTTTT. Amino acids: CASSFFLGGDRQNTGELFF. The chain couples TRBV28 to TRBJ2-2; TRBD1 is a possible D gene (8 bases). The CDR3 is 19 residues long. With 3 bases removed from V and 1 base from J, the gap between germline ends came to 21 bases. The V gene's germline CDR1 is MDHEN and CDR2 SYDVKM.

CDR3 region: CAWSWGQGNQPQHF. CDR3 DNA: TGTGCCTGGAGTTGGGGACAGGGGAATCAGCCCCAGCATTTT. The chain joins TRBV30 to TRBJ1-5; TRBD1 aligns across 10 bases. The CDR3 contains 14 residues. V shed 2 bases, J shed 4 bases, and the junction held 2 bases outside the gene matches. The germline CDR1 and CDR2 sequences are GTSNPN and SVGIG (reference sequence).

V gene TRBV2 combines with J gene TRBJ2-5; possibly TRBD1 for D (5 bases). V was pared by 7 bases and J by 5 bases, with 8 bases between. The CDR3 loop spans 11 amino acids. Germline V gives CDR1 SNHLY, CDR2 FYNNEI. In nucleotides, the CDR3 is TGTGCCAGCACAGGGCGGGAGACCCAGTACTTC. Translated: CASTGRETQYF.